The clone carrying this TCR beta chain was recorded only once. Its cognate antigen is unknown. J lost 0 bases, V lost 4 bases, and 5 bases had no gene match. CDR1 and CDR2 (germline): SGHRS, YFSETQ. This CDR3 is 16 amino acids long. This record belongs to a study of cytomegalovirus exposure and HLA in healthy donors. Whole-study findings and limits: The finding came from a later analysis; first-cohort TCR clusters tended to co-occur in the roughly 110 validation repertoires.

Generated by immunoSEQ multiplex PCR, the TCRdb table keeps only in-frame clones and is missing some. Of 60,000 to 75,000 clones listed, 95% are singletons. The sequencing sample was made of PBMCs. This TCR was sampled from a woman under 30 in good health and CMV-seropositive. The chain recombines TRBV5-1 with TRBJ2-2; 8 bases fit TRBD2. The CDR3 DNA is TGCGCCAGCAGCGGAGCGGGAGAGGCGAACACCGGGGAGCTGTTTTTT. Its protein is CASSGAGEANTGELFF.